The 2 T cell receptor beta chains below were found in one sample sequenced in a study of beta chain features in type 1 diabetes. Study-level findings and limits: There was a moderate but significant shortening of TCRB CDR3s in all four CD4+ subsets of Type 1 diabetes patients.

Expressed TCRB transcripts were sequenced after all isolated RNA was converted to cDNA. Sequenced by immunoSEQ multiplex PCR; TCRdb stores in-frame clones only, minus some. The sample records 100,000 to 150,000 clones, roughly 10% being singletons. Their antigen targets remain unknown. The sequenced sample was central memory CD4+ T cells from blood. The source is a man younger than 45 with type 1 diabetes.

The chain employs TRBV5-1 and TRBJ2-2, with D possibly being TRBD1 (8 bases). V shed 5 bases and J shed 6 bases, with 17 bases lying between them. The CDR3 has 15 residues. The germline V gene encodes CDR1 SGHRS and CDR2 YFSETQ. CDR3 loop: CASSPQGGTAGELFF. CDR3 nucleotide sequence: TGCGCCAGCAGTCCACAGGGGGGGACGGCCGGGGAGCTGTTTTTT.

The rearrangement uses TRBV29-1 and TRBJ2-5; 10 bases are a match to TRBD2. Trimming at V came to 5 bases and at J to 4 bases, leaving 4 bases not matched to a gene. The V gene's germline CDR1 is SQVTM and CDR2 ANQGSEA. The CDR3 is 13 amino acids. CDR3 amino acids: CSVLLAGVETQYF. CDR3 nucleotides: TGCAGCGTTTTGCTAGCGGGGGTAGAGACCCAGTACTTC.